This TCR beta chain was identified during a study of shared clonotypes between healthy human individuals. Study-level results: Since donors were few, the genetic and exposure-history diversity represented was limited.

In regard to this clone: Its antigen is unidentified.

Researchers drew on some 97 million PBMCs for genomic DNA from unsorted samples. Repertoires were generated with immunoSEQ multiplex PCR, while TCRdb's copy carries only in-frame clones and drops some. The table has hundreds of thousands of clones, around 78% seen once. The germline V and J ends were trimmed by 6 bases and 2 bases, with 13 bases remaining between them. The CDR3 is 14 amino acids. CDR1 and CDR2 (germline): MDHEN, SYDVKM. The chain links TRBV28 to TRBJ1-1; possible D gene TRBD1, 5 bases. The sequencing input was PBMCs. The clonotype was recovered from a woman aged 40 to 50 in good health. Some clones in this sample may be carry-over from other donors' samples. The CDR3 here is CASRKDRSNTEAFF. Written as DNA, the CDR3 is TGTGCCAGCAGAAAAGACAGAAGCAACACTGAAGCTTTCTTT.